The entry that follows covers one TCR beta chain sequence. Its antigen is unknown. Constant-segment primers were used for 5'RACE, and the resulting TCR alpha and TCR beta cDNA libraries carried sample barcodes and UMIs. Using its own MiXCR run on the 5' RACE reads, TCRdb lists one record per CDR3 protein. The table records 350,000 to 550,000 distinct CDR3 sequences, about a sixth of them present only once. The data were obtained in a study of T-cell memory formation after mild COVID-19. Across the whole study: TCR clusters largely stayed donor specific. Broader study findings: Clones which contracted sat mainly in CM and EM if CD4+, and in EMRA if CD8+. Contracting clones from day 15 to 85 had balanced CD4/CD8; later expanders favoured CD4+.

The receptor was isolated from a man between 18 and 29 years old who had mild COVID-19 (a few samples of this study predate the infection). Cell type and time point are not known. Sequenced sample: PBMCs or a T cell subset sorted from them (not recorded which).

CDR3: CASSLGLGPGELFF. The CDR3 DNA reads TGTGCCAGCAGCTTAGGGCTTGGGCCCGGGGAGCTGTTTTTT. The chain combines TRBV7-3 with TRBJ2-2; D ambiguous. This CDR3 contains 14 residues. Germline CDR1 SGHTA, CDR2 FQGTGA. V shed 2 bases and J shed 6 bases, with 10 bases lying between them.